The subject of this entry is one T cell receptor beta chain. Its matching antigen is unknown. These data belong to a study of cytomegalovirus exposure and HLA in healthy donors. General study findings and limits: Cytomegalovirus status was reportedly diagnosed by the classifier with high specificity and sensitivity. For most subjects, TCR beta sequences were reported to predict HLA-A and HLA-B alleles with accuracy. TCR beta chain V- and J-gene trimming was linked, in a later analysis, to a missense variant in DCLRE1C. By a later analysis, the bulk of CMV-associated TCR beta chains appeared HLA-restricted.

The CDR3 sequence is 16 residues long. Unmatched junction bases numbered 14, after V lost 5 bases and J lost 7 bases. Germline lookup yields CDR1 SEHNR and CDR2 FQNEAQ (reference sequence). The PCR contained 60 Vbeta and 13 Jbeta primers. Sequencing used immunoSEQ multiplex PCR; TCRdb keeps in-frame clones, though not all of them. The repertoire holds some 96,000 clones, roughly three quarters seen once, with 2% to 2.5% in the top ten. The sample consisted of PBMCs. This chain links TRBV7-9 with TRBJ1-2; TRBD1 aligns across 9 bases. This receptor was obtained from a man between 40 and 49 years old in good health and CMV-seronegative. This CDR3 reads CASSSTDRGSSRGYTF. The CDR3 nucleotides are TGTGCCAGCAGCAGTACGGACAGGGGTTCTTCCCGTGGCTACACCTTC.